This TCR beta chain was captured by sequencing in a study of T-cell memory formation after mild COVID-19 (dated by TCRdb to 2020 to 2022). Regarding the complete study: TCR sequence clusters from the two donors were found to be largely donor specific. In two donors, T-cell clones that expanded and contracted after mild COVID-19 were tracked by sequencing TCRalpha and TCRbeta repertoires over time. The cohort comprised two young, previously healthy adult volunteers, one female and one male.

This clonotype was seen many times. The specificity of this receptor is unknown. No qualities accompany the bases; no much larger clone lies one base away. Between the V and J ends, shortened by 1 base and 4 bases respectively, the junction contains 9 bases. The CDR3 covers 14 residues, taking in both the cysteine and the phenylalanine. Just CDR3 DNA is preserved here, 42 bases in frame from base 1. The germline V gene gives CDR1 as MNHNS and CDR2 as SASEGT. This sample was sequenced with an Illumina NovaSeq 6000. TCRalpha and TCRbeta cDNA libraries were constructed by 5'RACE with constant-segment primers, with sample barcodes and unique molecular identifiers being introduced. Trizol reagent was used to extract RNA from every sample. Amplification of the libraries took two PCR steps, and the second step added a second sample barcode plus Illumina TruSeq adapters. Libraries were sequenced on an Illumina NovaSeq with 2 x 150 bp paired-end reads. Under the source paper's analysis protocol: With migec v1.2.7, reads were demultiplexed and then collapsed into UMI-guided consensus sequences. Using mixcr v2.1.11, UMI consensuses were aligned to TRA and TRB V and J templates and then assembled into clonotypes. A clonotype was counted as expanded or contracted only if both edgeR and NoisET called the change significant, with noise models trained on biological replicates. For edgeR calls, the thresholds were a false discovery rate-adjusted p below 0.01 and a log2 fold-change of 1. As an exploratory analysis of dynamics, max-normalized trajectories of the 1000 most abundant clonotypes were examined with PCA combined with hierarchical clustering. The CD4 or CD8 phenotype of responding clones was assigned using the separately sequenced CD4+ and CD8+ repertoires. TCRdb cleaned the public reads at Q25 with fastp, built clones with MiXCR and kept in-frame beta chains. Rows are combined by CDR3 protein, so each entry shows the most common genes and DNA. The V and J calls and clone size come from TCRdb's table, not from the authors' own analysis. In this sample the table shows about 560,000 distinct CDR3 sequences, 15% to 20% of which occur a single time. The ten largest clones take up roughly 8% of the sample.

What the study reported, not specific to this receptor: Some responding clones were found in pre-infection memory, which suggests that pre-existing cross-reactive memory T cells took part in the SARS-CoV-2 response. Clones contracting from day 15 to 85 had balanced CD4/CD8 phenotypes, while a second wave expanding from day 15 to 37 was biased towards CD4+. Only a couple of mild cases were covered in the study, and larger cohorts including severe cases with pre-infection samples were considered necessary. Contracting CD4+ clones appeared mostly in the CM and EM memory subsets, whereas CD8+ clones were enriched in EMRA. Whether the second-wave clones peaking on day 37 were SARS-CoV-2 specific was not confirmed.

Ficoll-Paque density gradient centrifugation was the method used to isolate PBMCs. Material for sequencing was PBMCs or a T cell subset sorted from them (not recorded which). The rearrangement joined TRBV6-1 to TRBJ2-3; the D call is possibly TRBD1 or TRBD2, each sharing 5 bases. This TCR came from an adult woman who had mild COVID-19 (a few samples of this study predate the infection). The sample titles of this study are shuffled in the database, so cell type and time point are left out; the donor was told from shared clones. CDR3 region: CASSEGRGADTQYF. The bases are TGTGCCAGCAGTGAAGGGAGAGGGGCAGATACGCAGTATTTT.